The 5 T cell receptor beta chains below come from one sample, sequenced in a study of kidney transplant recipient with SARS-CoV-2 infection. TCRdb re-analysed the reads in MiXCR, keeping a single row per CDR3 protein. Of approximately 250,000 distinct CDR3 sequences listed, under 35% were seen once; the top ten hold 6% to 8.5%. The sequencing here drew on a blood sample, taken at baseline and around day 120 from a kidney transplant recipient. The receptors shown here come from a male patient aged 25 to 39 who had COVID-19 and was a kidney transplant recipient. The T cells may partly be graft donor cells.

This clonotype came up many times. This chain connects TRBV7-6 to TRBJ2-6; D is uncertain. Between the trimmed V and J ends, which lost 5 bases and 0 bases, there was a span of 8 bases. This CDR3 region has 15 residues. Germline CDR1 SGHVS, CDR2 FNYEAQ. CDR3 residues: CASSPQNSGANVLTF. The CDR3 DNA follows: TGTGCCAGCAGCCCCCAGAACTCTGGGGCCAACGTCCTGACTTTC. Filled out from reference TRBV7-6 and TRBJ2-6, the complete variable domain reads GAGVSQSPRYKVTKRGQDVALRCDPISGHVSLYWYRQALGQGPEFLTYFNYEAQQDKSGLPNDRFSAERPEGSISTLTIQRTEQRDSAMYRCASSPQNSGANVLTFGAGSRLTVL.

This clonotype was seen at least ten times. The CDR3 DNA is TGTGCCAGCAGGAGTACTAGCGGGAGTAACACCGGGGAGCTGTTTTTT. Its translation: CASRSTSGSNTGELFF. V gene TRBV7-3 combines with J gene TRBJ2-2, with 11 bases lining up with TRBD2. The germline V gene encodes CDR1 SGHTA and CDR2 FQGTGA. J was trimmed by 2 bases and V by 6 bases; bases with no gene match: 5. CDR3 length: 16 residues.

The V call is TRBV3-1, the J call TRBJ2-2; D not certain. The CDR3 sequence is 18 residues long. Germline V lookup: CDR1 LGHDT, CDR2 YNNKEL (reference sequence). Trimming shortened V by 5 bases and J by 5 bases, and 24 bases separated the two germline ends. The chain's CDR3 is CASSDQVPVSGLTGELFF. As DNA, the CDR3 is TGTGCCAGCAGCGACCAAGTTCCCGTTTCAGGCTTGACCGGGGAGCTGTTTTTT.

This clonotype was recorded at least ten times. The chain uses TRBV6-5 and TRBJ2-7; weak D call: TRBD2 (7 bases). This CDR3 has 16 amino acids. CDR1 and CDR2 (germline): MNHEY, SVGAGI. Trimming stripped 5 bases from V and 4 bases from J, with 21 bases between. CDR3 loop: CASSPPRGGERYEQYF. Here the CDR3 DNA reads TGTGCCAGCAGTCCCCCTAGGGGGGGAGAAAGGTACGAGCAGTACTTC.

The sample holds many counts of this clonotype. This chain uses TRBV15 with TRBJ2-4; 10 nucleotides align to TRBD1. J gave up 1 base and V 5 bases, and 11 bases lay outside the gene matches. CDR3 length: 18 residues. In germline, CDR1 is LNHNV, CDR2 YYDKDF (reference sequence). CDR3: CATSGGTGAVLAKNIQYF. The CDR3 DNA follows: TGTGCCACCAGCGGCGGGACAGGGGCGGTATTGGCCAAAAACATTCAGTACTTC.